This is a list of T cell receptor beta chains from one sample in a study of T cell changes during pregnancy in multiple sclerosis. The repertoire was sequenced with immunoSEQ multiplex PCR; TCRdb's copy has only in-frame clones and lacks some. There are 39,000 or so clones in the sample; about 90% occur only once, and about 12% lies in the top ten. Source: CD8+ T cells from peripheral blood mononuclear cells, taken after pregnancy. Source of these receptors: a female donor with multiple sclerosis, enrolled in a pregnancy study. Each CDR3 is given with its conserved first and last residue. Fields, in order: clone size, J gene, V gene, D gene, CDR3 protein, CDR3 DNA. D genes are given only for firm matches. The size field is filled for only some rows; it gives once, few, many or a size class.

- TRBJ1-4 TRBV5-1 TRBD1 CASSPRPPRTGPNEKLFF TGCGCCAGCAGCCCCCGACCGCCAAGGACAGGACCTAATGAAAAACTGTTTTTT
- TRBJ1-4 TRBV18 TRBD1 CASSRDSEREKLFF TGTGCCAGCTCACGGGACAGCGAGAGGGAAAAACTGTTTTTT
- TRBJ1-4 TRBV6-6 - CASSWGQLNEKLFF TGTGCCAGCAGCTGGGGACAACTTAATGAAAAACTGTTTTTT
- TRBJ1-2 TRBV10-1 TRBD1 CASSGRGTGEGSNYGYTF TGCGCCAGCAGTGGCAGGGGAACAGGGGAAGGTTCTAACTATGGCTACACCTTC
- TRBJ2-6 TRBV4-1 TRBD1 CASSPRDRGAGANVLTF TGCGCCAGCAGCCCCCGGGACAGGGGGGCTGGGGCCAACGTCCTGACTTTC
- TRBJ1-2 TRBV6-4 - CASSDSPGTREDGYTF TGTGCCAGCAGTGACTCCCCGGGGACACGAGAAGATGGCTACACCTTC
few TRBJ1-1 TRBV30 TRBD1 CACSDRGVAEAFF TGTGCCTGTTCAGACAGGGGCGTCGCTGAAGCTTTCTTT
- TRBJ1-1 TRBV2 - CASGITIEMGMNTEAFF TGTGCCAGCGGCATAACGATTGAAATGGGCATGAACACTGAAGCTTTCTTT
- TRBJ2-4 TRBV6-1 TRBD1 CASSAQTGGAGNIQYF TGTGCCAGCAGTGCTCAGACAGGGGGCGCGGGAAACATTCAGTACTTC
- TRBJ2-7 TRBV27 TRBD1 CASSLGQGNEQYF TGTGCCAGCAGCTTAGGACAGGGCAACGAGCAGTACTTC
- TRBJ2-5 TRBV9 - CASSARGLHQETQYF TGTGCCAGCAGCGCTAGGGGACTCCACCAAGAGACCCAGTACTTC
- TRBJ2-7 TRBV7-9 - CASSFGREQYF TGTGCCAGCAGCTTTGGGCGCGAGCAGTACTTC
- TRBJ2-4 TRBV11-1 TRBD2 CASSSGLAARSF TGTGCCAGCAGCTCTGGACTAGCGGCGCGATCCTTC
- TRBJ2-7 TRBV25-1 - CASSEVQGQYEQYF TGTGCCAGCAGTGAGGTACAGGGCCAGTACGAGCAGTACTTC
- TRBJ2-7 TRBV5-5 TRBD1 CASSFEGAGDEQYF TGTGCCAGCAGCTTCGAGGGGGCTGGTGACGAGCAGTACTTC
- TRBJ2-7 TRBV30 - CAWSVRGKASYEQYF TGTGCCTGGAGTGTACGGGGTAAGGCCTCCTACGAGCAGTACTTC
- TRBJ1-1 TRBV9 TRBD1 CASSVSGGVNTEAFF TGTGCCAGCAGCGTATCAGGGGGAGTGAACACTGAAGCTTTCTTT
- TRBJ2-5 TRBV4-1 TRBD1 CASSQVTGTTQYF TGCGCCAGCAGCCAGGTGACAGGGACGACCCAGTACTTC
- TRBJ1-3 TRBV10-1 - CASSDPGHRERNTIYF TGCGCCAGCAGCGATCCCGGCCACAGGGAACGAAACACCATATATTTT
- TRBJ2-3 TRBV7-2 - CASSPYLDTQYF TGTGCCAGCAGCCCTTATCTTGATACGCAGTATTTT
- TRBJ1-5 TRBV5-5 - CASSLKQGNQPQHF TGTGCCAGCAGCTTGAAACAGGGAAACCAGCCCCAGCATTTT
- TRBJ1-1 TRBV5-5 - CASSPRGRGTDPEAFF TGTGCCAGCAGTCCAAGAGGGAGGGGGACCGACCCTGAAGCTTTCTTT
few TRBJ2-1 TRBV7-2 TRBD2 CASTTGAGGPRHNEQFF TGTGCCAGCACCACCGGAGCGGGAGGTCCAAGACACAATGAGCAGTTCTTC
- TRBJ2-3 TRBV7-3 - CASSLWGGPTDTQYF TGTGCCAGCAGCTTATGGGGGGGCCCCACAGATACGCAGTATTTT
- TRBJ1-5 TRBV9 TRBD1 CASSVDGQGEDGDQPQHF TGTGCCAGCAGCGTAGATGGTCAGGGGGAGGACGGCGATCAGCCCCAGCATTTT
- TRBJ2-7 TRBV27 - CASSFRGSSYEQYF TGTGCCAGCAGTTTTAGGGGGAGCTCCTACGAGCAGTACTTC
- TRBJ2-2 TRBV9 TRBD2 CASSVPAGGADTGELFF TGTGCCAGCAGCGTACCCGCCGGGGGGGCCGACACCGGGGAGCTGTTTTTT
- TRBJ1-6 TRBV27 TRBD1 CASRSNPTGGLSSSYNSPLHF TGTGCCAGCAGATCAAACCCTACAGGGGGCCTCTCGAGCTCCTATAATTCACCCCTCCACTTT
- TRBJ2-7 TRBV5-6 - CASSSGGRGYEQYF TGTGCCAGCAGCTCGGGTGGGAGAGGCTACGAGCAGTACTTC
- TRBJ1-2 TRBV28 - CASSLPDTGNSYGYTF TGTGCCAGCAGTTTACCGGACACAGGGAACTCCTATGGCTACACCTTC
- TRBJ2-7 TRBV28 TRBD1 CASNFGQGTSYEQYF TGTGCCAGCAACTTCGGACAGGGGACTTCCTACGAGCAGTACTTC
few TRBJ2-7 TRBV6-1 TRBD1 CASSEGTGGSYEQYF TGTGCCAGCAGTGAGGGGACAGGGGGCTCCTACGAGCAGTACTTC
- TRBJ1-2 TRBV4-1 - CASSQRPSDGYTF TGCGCCAGCAGCCAACGCCCCTCGGATGGCTACACCTTC
- TRBJ2-1 TRBV6-5 - CASSYRGSDEQFF TGTGCCAGCAGTTACCGAGGGTCGGATGAGCAGTTCTTC
- TRBJ1-2 TRBV19 - CATLDGAEPYGYTF TGTGCCACCTTAGACGGCGCGGAGCCCTATGGCTACACCTTC
- TRBJ2-5 TRBV5-8 TRBD1 CASSPTSGGRETQYF TGTGCCAGCAGTCCCACTTCAGGGGGCCGAGAGACCCAGTACTTC